The 27 T cell receptor beta chains below were found in one sample sequenced in a study of beta chain features in type 1 diabetes (dated by TCRdb to 2017 to 2018). Summary of the overall study and its limitations: A moderate but significant shortening of TCRB CDR3 length was observed in type 1 diabetes patients in all four CD4+ subsets.

Which antigens these TCRs recognize remains unknown. Receptors were amplified or captured by the immunoSEQ multiplex PCR assay. The High Capacity cDNA Reverse Transcription Kit was used to reverse transcribe all of the isolated RNA, meaning that expressed TCRB transcripts were what got sequenced. TCRdb's version of the immuneACCESS table is confined to in-frame rearrangements and falls short of the full clone set. An unresolved V gene accounts for under half of the shortfall where checked; the remainder is of unknown origin. This sample is represented by approximately 240,000 clones; approximately 16% of them were singletons. Clones ranked in the top ten supply more than 0.075% of the sample. Sequenced sample: naive CD4+ T cells from blood. Read against the paper, the sample's cell subset or site label means: true naive CD4+ T cells. The source of these receptors is a man aged 25-45 years with type 1 diabetes.

This clone was recorded a few times. The chain uses TRBV11-2 and TRBJ2-7, with D unresolved. Germline V lookup: CDR1 SGHAT, CDR2 FQNNGV. V was clipped by 0 bases and J by 4 bases, with 13 bases between them. The CDR3 has 15 residues. In DNA, the CDR3 is TGTGCCAGCAGCTTAGAAAGTCTAGAGGAATACGAGCAGTACTTC. This translates into CASSLESLEEYEQYF.

This clone has just a few counts. The V call is TRBV29-1, the J call TRBJ2-1, with D possibly TRBD2 on 6 matching bases. The CDR3 totals 11 residues. From germline, CDR1 is SQVTM and CDR2 ANQGSEA. Trimming pared 5 bases from V and 10 bases from J, leaving 12 bases between. In nucleotides, the CDR3 is TGCAGCGTTTCGCGGGAACGGGAGCAGTTCTTC. This sequence encodes CSVSREREQFF.

This clone was recorded a few times. CDR3 in amino acids: CASSQFVGLEDNEQFF. DNA of the CDR3: TGCGCCAGCAGTCAATTCGTAGGACTAGAAGACAATGAGCAGTTCTTC. The chain employs TRBV23-1 and TRBJ2-1; 7 bases are shared with TRBD2. TRBV23-1 is labeled an ORF, and its function is uncertain. J gave up 5 bases and V 1 base, and 8 bases lay outside the gene matches. The CDR3 length is 16 residues.

The chain employs TRBV18 and TRBJ2-7; TRBD1 might be the D (7 bases). CDR1 KGHSH and CDR2 LQKENI come from the germline V gene. The CDR3 has 15 amino acids. V shed 2 bases and J shed 2 bases, with 13 bases lying between them. CDR3 nucleotide sequence: TGTGCCAGCTCACCAGGCAGGGGGGCCCCCTACGAGCAGTACTTC. It specifies CASSPGRGAPYEQYF. The full variable domain, its missing parts supplied by reference TRBV18 and TRBJ2-7, is NAGVMQNPRHLVRRRGQEARLRCSPMKGHSHVYWYRQLPEEGLKFMVYLQKENIIDESGMPKERFSAEFPKEGPSILRIQQVVRGDSAAYFCASSPGRGAPYEQYFGPGTRLTVT.

This clone was counted a few times. The chain carries TRBV29-1 and TRBJ2-3; possible D gene TRBD2, 5 bases. The CDR3 contains 14 residues. Germline V gene lookup returns CDR1 SQVTM and CDR2 ANQGSEA. The V end lost 7 bases, the J end lost 0 bases, and 14 bases lay between the germline ends. In nucleotides, the CDR3 is TGCAGCGCTCCTTTAGAGGGAAGCACAGATACGCAGTATTTT. As protein: CSAPLEGSTDTQYF.

The rearrangement joins TRBV7-2 to TRBJ2-2; D remains ambiguous. Between the trimmed V and J ends, which lost 2 bases and 11 bases, there was a span of 12 bases. This CDR3 is 13 amino acids long. Germline CDR1 reads SGHTA; CDR2 reads FQGNSA. The CDR3 bases are TGTGCCAGCAGCTTAATTATCGATGTCGAGCTGTTTTTT. Its translation is CASSLIIDVELFF.

This clone was detected only a few times. The chain recombines TRBV10-3 with TRBJ2-5, with 10 bases fitting TRBD2. This CDR3 spans 17 amino acids. Germline lookup yields CDR1 ENHRY and CDR2 SYGVKD. V was pared by 8 bases and J by 1 base, with 13 bases of the junction left unmatched. CDR3 coding DNA: TGTGCCATCGGCTTGTCAAGAGCGGGAGGGCTCCAAGAGACCCAGTACTTC. It translates to CAIGLSRAGGLQETQYF.

The chain recombines TRBV30 with TRBJ2-5; 13 bases agree with TRBD2. The CDR3 is 16 amino acids. The germline CDR1 and CDR2 sequences are GTSNPN and SVGIG (reference sequence). Trimming at V came to 0 bases and at J to 2 bases, leaving 3 bases not matched to a gene. The CDR3 nucleotides are TGTGCCTGGAGTGTCGGACTAGCGGGAGAACAAGAGACCCAGTACTTC. This codes for CAWSVGLAGEQETQYF.

The genes are TRBV5-4 and TRBJ2-1, with 7 bases matching TRBD1. The CDR3 totals 15 residues. V gave up 5 bases and J gave up 4 bases; unmatched junction bases: 9. CDR1 SGHNT and CDR2 YYREEE come from the germline V gene (reference sequence). The CDR3 loop is CASRPDRVPYNEQFF. In DNA, the CDR3 is TGTGCCAGCAGACCCGACAGGGTCCCTTACAATGAGCAGTTCTTC.

This clone turned up a few times. The V call is TRBV4-1, the J call TRBJ2-5; D unresolved. Looked up from germline, CDR1 is MGHRA and CDR2 is YSYEKL. This CDR3 has 11 amino acids. V lost 4 bases and J 4 bases, leaving 4 bases between the germline ends. CDR3 loop: CASSRAETQYF. The CDR3 DNA is TGCGCCAGCAGCCGGGCAGAGACCCAGTACTTC.

This clone was counted a few times. This rearrangement joins TRBV30 to TRBJ2-1; weak D call: TRBD1 (5 bases). The CDR3 has 13 amino acids. V was trimmed by 0 bases and J by 5 bases, leaving 8 bases between them. Germline CDR1 is GTSNPN and CDR2 is SVGIG (reference sequence). The CDR3 loop is CAWSVQAHNEQFF. DNA of the CDR3: TGTGCCTGGAGTGTACAGGCCCACAATGAGCAGTTCTTC.

J is TRBJ1-1 and V is TRBV7-9; D uncertain. Germline-derived CDR1 and CDR2 are SEHNR and FQNEAQ (reference sequence). Trimming took 1 base from V and 1 from J, leaving 7 bases between them. The CDR3 consists of 14 residues. This chain's CDR3 is CASSLVGPNTEAFF. CDR3 nucleotides: TGTGCCAGCAGCTTAGTCGGCCCGAACACTGAAGCTTTCTTT.

This chain joins TRBV9 and TRBJ2-7; 8 nucleotides agree with TRBD2. The trim removed 4 bases at V and 3 bases at J, leaving 6 bases unmatched. The length of the CDR3 is 14 residues. Germline V gene lookup returns CDR1 SGDLS and CDR2 YYNGEE. The CDR3 region has the DNA TGTGCCAGCAGCCTAAGCGGGAGAGTCTACGAGCAGTACTTC. Translated: CASSLSGRVYEQYF.

This chain connects TRBV6-4 to TRBJ2-3; 13 bases map to TRBD2. The germline V gene has CDR1 MRHNA and CDR2 SNTAGT. Germline trimming cut 4 bases from V and 5 bases from J; bases unmatched to any gene: 0. The CDR3 sequence is 14 residues long. The DNA of the CDR3 is TGTGCCAGCAGTGGGACTAGCGGGAGAGATACGCAGTATTTT. It is translated as CASSGTSGRDTQYF.

J is TRBJ2-7 and V is TRBV7-2; D gene ambiguous. V gave up 2 bases and J gave up 5 bases, with 13 bases separating them. Germline V gene data show CDR1 as SGHTA and CDR2 as FQGNSA. The CDR3 has 14 residues. CDR3 residues: CASSLLIGTHEQYF. CDR3 coding DNA: TGTGCCAGCAGCTTATTGATAGGTACTCACGAGCAGTACTTC.

This clone appeared a few times. The chain employs TRBV2 and TRBJ1-1; D gene unclear. Germline assignment: CDR1 SNHLY and CDR2 FYNNEI. This CDR3 contains 14 residues. The ends were cut back, 5 bases at V and 5 bases at J, with 15 bases in the middle. The CDR3 here is CASSLSGSLTEAFF. In DNA form, the CDR3 reads TGTGCCAGCAGTCTATCCGGGAGTTTAACTGAAGCTTTCTTT. Together with reference TRBV2 and TRBJ1-1, the CDR3 gives the full variable domain: EPEVTQTPSHQVTQMGQEVILRCVPISNHLYFYWYRQILGQKVEFLVSFYNNEISEKSEIFDDQFSVERPDGSNFTLKIRSTKLEDSAMYFCASSLSGSLTEAFFGQGTRLTVV.

This clone was found a few times. V usage is TRBV10-3 and J usage is TRBJ2-4, with D unclear. Germline assignment: CDR1 ENHRY and CDR2 SYGVKD. V lost 8 bases and J lost 5, with 10 bases in between. The CDR3 is made up of 12 amino acids. The CDR3 DNA reads TGTGCCATCCGGTCTGGGGAAAACATTCAGTACTTC. Translating gives CAIRSGENIQYF.

This clone was detected a few times. The rearrangement uses TRBV15 and TRBJ2-1; maybe TRBD2 (6 bases). Germline assignment: CDR1 LNHNV and CDR2 YYDKDF (reference sequence). V was trimmed by 0 bases and J by 13 bases, leaving 13 bases between them. The CDR3 extends over 13 amino acids. CDR3 amino acids: CATSRDVREVQFF. The CDR3 DNA follows: TGTGCCACCAGCAGAGATGTTAGGGAGGTTCAGTTCTTC.

The gene calls are TRBV9 and TRBJ2-3; 8 bases agree with TRBD2. This CDR3 region has 17 residues. In germline, CDR1 is SGDLS, CDR2 YYNGEE. V was clipped by 0 bases and J by 6 bases; unmatched bases: 12. Written as DNA, the CDR3 is TGTGCCAGCAGCGTAGCTGGGCTAGCGGGTCAAATGGATACGCAGTATTTT. Its protein is CASSVAGLAGQMDTQYF. Full variable domain (remainder filled in from reference TRBV9 and TRBJ2-3): DSGVTQTPKHLITATGQRVTLRCSPRSGDLSVYWYQQSLDQGLQFLIQYYNGEERAKGNILERFSAQQFPDLHSELNLSSLELGDSALYFCASSVAGLAGQMDTQYFGPGTRLTVL.

The chain links TRBV4-2 to TRBJ2-5, with 13 bases lining up with TRBD2. J was trimmed by 1 base and V by 6 bases; bases with no gene match: 5. The CDR3 is 16 amino acids. Germline values: CDR1 LGHNA, CDR2 YNFKEQ. This chain's CDR3 is CASRATSGRPQETQYF. In DNA, the CDR3 is TGTGCCAGCAGGGCGACTAGCGGGAGGCCCCAAGAGACCCAGTACTTC.

This clone was found a few times. The CDR3 here is CASSFQGGETQYF. The CDR3 region has the DNA TGTGCCAGCAGCTTTCAGGGCGGGGAGACCCAGTACTTC. The V and J genes are TRBV7-2 and TRBJ2-5; D is perhaps TRBD1 or TRBD2 (5 bases each). Trimming removed 3 bases at V and 5 bases at J, with 10 bases between. This CDR3 region has 13 residues. The germline CDR1 and CDR2 sequences are SGHTA and FQGNSA.

CDR3 DNA sequence: TGTGCCAGCACTAAGAACGGTCGGGGCTACACCTTC. Its translation is CASTKNGRGYTF. This chain joins TRBV6-5 and TRBJ1-2; unclear D gene. The V end was cut by 7 bases, the J end by 8 bases, with 14 bases between. Germline assignment: CDR1 MNHEY and CDR2 SVGAGI. The CDR3 covers 12 residues.

The V call is TRBV7-8, the J call TRBJ2-1; D not certain. CDR3 length: 15 residues. Germline V gene lookup returns CDR1 SGHVS and CDR2 FQNEAQ. The V and J ends lost 1 base and 0 bases respectively, with 7 bases between them. The CDR3 DNA is TGTGCCAGCAGCTTAGTTCCTGACTCCTACAATGAGCAGTTCTTC. Amino acid sequence: CASSLVPDSYNEQFF.

The chain has TRBV25-1 and TRBJ1-1; D gene ambiguous. The CDR3 runs to 13 residues. V was pared by 3 bases and J by 2 bases, with 7 bases between. CDR1 and CDR2 from the germline V gene are MGHDK and SYGVNS. The CDR3 protein is CASSEFPNTEAFF. The CDR3 DNA follows: TGTGCCAGCAGTGAGTTTCCCAACACTGAAGCTTTCTTT.

The chain is built from TRBV29-1 and TRBJ1-5, with D tentatively TRBD1 (5 bases). This CDR3 contains 15 residues. The germline V and J ends were trimmed by 7 bases and 7 bases, with 23 bases remaining between them. Germline V gene data show CDR1 as SQVTM and CDR2 as ANQGSEA. CDR3 region: CSAGTGGVRKQPQHF. The CDR3 region has the DNA TGCAGCGCCGGGACGGGCGGCGTTAGGAAACAGCCCCAGCATTTT.

V is TRBV4-1 and J is TRBJ2-1, with D hard to call. The V gene lost 1 base and the J gene lost 0 bases, with 16 bases spanning the gap. From germline, CDR1 is MGHRA and CDR2 YSYEKL. There are 18 residues in the CDR3. CDR3 region: CASSQALARPSSYNEQFF. The CDR3 coding sequence is TGCGCCAGCAGCCAAGCCCTCGCGCGGCCAAGCTCCTACAATGAGCAGTTCTTC.

This chain uses TRBV7-9 with TRBJ2-7, with unresolved D. V lost 1 base and J lost 0, with 7 bases in between. The germline CDR1 and CDR2 sequences are SEHNR and FQNEAQ (reference sequence). The CDR3 sequence is 14 residues long. In nucleotides, the CDR3 is TGTGCCAGCAGCTTAGTAGCAGACTCCTACGAGCAGTACTTC. As protein: CASSLVADSYEQYF.